This T cell receptor beta chain came from a study of human T cells and chemical hapten exposure. About the research overall: All patients underwent weekly scalp dosing with diphenylcyclopropenone for the full roughly 25-week study. The study enrolled mostly female patients with alopecia areata, totalis or universalis. Findings and caveats of the study: DPC sensitization produced no change in TCRs with frequency above 1 in 1000. Because all patients had alopecia, their immune responses might differ from healthy ones.

J was trimmed by 4 bases and V by 7 bases; bases with no gene match: 5. The CDR3 is 14 amino acids. Germline-derived CDR1 and CDR2 are SGHTA and FQGNSA. The time point: pre-sensitization, week 0. Stated treatment: therapeutic diphenylcyclopropenone sensitization with weekly scalp DPC. This clonotype appeared a few times. What it binds is unknown. In TCRdb, the RACE reads were re-called with MiXCR into one record per CDR3 protein. This repertoire shows roughly 250,000 distinct CDR3 sequences, about 8.1% found once; its top ten account for 2% to 3%. This chain joins TRBV7-2 and TRBJ2-7; 12 nucleotides align to TRBD2. The sequence was obtained from a woman aged 40-49 years with alopecia areata. Some clones in this sample may be carry-over from other donors' samples. The sequencing used whole blood, collected in connection with sensitization to the hapten diphenylcyclopropenone (DPC). CDR3 protein: CASTPTSGRYEQYF. As DNA, the CDR3 is TGTGCCAGCACCCCGACTAGCGGGAGATACGAGCAGTACTTC. The full variable domain, rest sourced from reference TRBV7-2 and TRBJ2-7, is GAGVSQSPSNKVTEKGKDVELRCDPISGHTALYWYRQSLGQGLEFLIYFQGNSAPDKSGLPSDRFSAERTGGSVSTLTIQRTQQEDSAVYLCASTPTSGRYEQYFGPGTRLTVT.